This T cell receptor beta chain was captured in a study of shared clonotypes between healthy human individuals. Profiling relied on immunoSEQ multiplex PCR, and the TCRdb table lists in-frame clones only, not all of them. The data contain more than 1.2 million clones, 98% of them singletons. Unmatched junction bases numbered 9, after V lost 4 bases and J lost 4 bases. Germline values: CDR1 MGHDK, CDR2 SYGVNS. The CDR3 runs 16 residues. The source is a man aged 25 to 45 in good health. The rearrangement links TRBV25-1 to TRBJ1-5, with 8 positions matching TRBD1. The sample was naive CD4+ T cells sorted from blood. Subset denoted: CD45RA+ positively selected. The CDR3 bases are TGTGCCAGCAGTGCTGGAGACAGGGGAAGTAATCAGCCCCAGCATTTT. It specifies CASSAGDRGSNQPQHF.